This entry describes one TCR beta chain. The antigen remains undetermined. Through a sample-barcoded 5' primer and a J-beta primer mix, a second PCR was run for roughly 6 to 12 cycles. Every sample produced at least 3 million CDR3-containing paired-end reads. TCRdb recomputed calls from the 5' RACE reads with MiXCR, one row per CDR3 protein. The sample shows some 780,000 distinct CDR3 sequences, around three fifths of them seen only once. Between the trimmed V and J ends, which lost 6 bases and 6 bases, there was a span of 11 bases. The germline gives CDR1 MDHEN, CDR2 SYDVKM. The CDR3 loop spans 12 amino acids. The sample originates from a study of blood T cells in healthy people across ages. Broader study findings: Shifts in expanded clonotypes may have been confounded by donor CMV status, which was unknown. TCR beta diversity, measured per million T cells, fell in a roughly linear way with age.

Per sample, extraction of total RNA gave at least 5.5 micrograms in every case. The sequenced sample was blood. This TCR derives from a man aged 40-49 years in good health. This chain joins TRBV28 and TRBJ1-1; D gene unclear. CDR3 residues: CASSLGAAEAFF. The CDR3 region has the DNA TGTGCCAGCAGCCTGGGCGCCGCTGAAGCTTTCTTT.